Only one count was recorded for the clone carrying this T cell receptor (beta chain). Antigen specificity is unknown. The CDR3 spans 14 residues. CDR1 and CDR2 from the germline V gene are MNHEY and SVGAGI. V lost 4 bases to trimming and J lost 2 bases, with 11 bases between them. This record comes from a study of vaccination and CD4 T cells after COVID-19. The Oncomine TCR Beta short-read assay was applied to DNA of cultured CD4+ T cells. Via MiXCR, TCRdb re-called the PCR reads, giving one row per CDR3 protein. The sample holds about 12,000 distinct CDR3 sequences, roughly 58% seen once. Treatment reported: 10-day PBMC culture with coronavirus spike peptide pools or control peptides (ViraFEST assay).

The receptor was isolated from a human donor who had recovered from COVID-19. V and J are TRBV6-5 and TRBJ2-5; D perhaps matches TRBD1 (6 bases). Sequenced material: CD4+ T cells from blood, cultured in vitro. The CDR3 sequence is CASSLRTAQETQYF. In nucleotides, the CDR3 is TGTGCCAGCAGTTTACGGACAGCTCAAGAGACCCAGTACTTC.